One and the same sample provided the 9 T cell receptor beta chains below, sequenced in a study of cytomegalovirus exposure and HLA in healthy donors. PCR involved 60 Vbeta and 13 Jbeta primers. The method was immunoSEQ multiplex PCR; TCRdb's version includes in-frame clones alone and lacks a portion of them. The sample shows about 84,000 clones, 75% to 90% of them seen only once. The material sequenced was PBMCs. The source is a man aged 18 to 29 in good health and CMV-seronegative.

The rearrangement joins TRBV6-4 to TRBJ1-5; TRBD1 matches 8 bases. The V gene's germline CDR1 is MRHNA and CDR2 SNTAGT. With V trimmed by 5 bases and J by 3 bases, 9 bases remained unmatched. The CDR3 length is 16 residues. The CDR3 nucleotides are TGTGCCAGCAGTACCGGGACAGGTATCGTCAATCAGCCCCAGCATTTT. Translation gives CASSTGTGIVNQPQHF.

The chain has TRBV6-5 and TRBJ2-3; D gene uncertain. CDR3 length: 14 residues. Germline V CDR1 and CDR2: MNHEY, SVGAGI. V shed 5 bases and J shed 0 bases, with 9 bases lying between them. Here the CDR3 reads CASSRFLSTDTQYF. The CDR3 nucleotides read TGTGCCAGCAGTCGTTTCCTTAGCACAGATACGCAGTATTTT.

The chain couples TRBV28 to TRBJ2-7; tentative D call: TRBD2 (5 bases). This CDR3 is built from 12 residues. With 7 bases removed from V and 9 bases from J, the gap between germline ends came to 16 bases. The germline V gene encodes CDR1 MDHEN and CDR2 SYDVKM. CDR3 sequence (DNA): TGTGCCAGCACGTCGACGAACGAGGGGCAGTACTTC. It specifies CASTSTNEGQYF.

This chain links TRBV5-4 with TRBJ2-1, with D perhaps TRBD1 (5 bases). The V end lost 2 bases, the J end lost 4 bases, and 10 bases lay between the germline ends. Germline-derived CDR1 and CDR2 are SGHNT and YYREEE (reference sequence). This CDR3 is 14 amino acids long. The CDR3 DNA follows: TGTGCCAGCAGCTTAACGACAGCTTACAATGAGCAGTTCTTC. Its protein product is CASSLTTAYNEQFF.

The table lists this clone with a count of one. This chain connects TRBV2 to TRBJ2-7, with 9 nucleotides matching TRBD2. With 6 bases clipped from V and 0 bases from J, the junction kept 9 bases outside the gene matches. CDR1 and CDR2 (germline): SNHLY, FYNNEI. This CDR3 contains 16 residues. Here the CDR3 reads CASSSLSGGLSYEQYF. CDR3 sequence (DNA): TGTGCCAGCAGCTCCCTCAGCGGGGGGCTCTCCTACGAGCAGTACTTC.

V is TRBV5-1 and J is TRBJ2-4; D possibly corresponds to TRBD2 (6 bases). V dropped 4 bases and J dropped 4 bases, with 12 bases sitting between them. The CDR3 spans 14 residues. Germline values: CDR1 SGHRS, CDR2 YFSETQ. CDR3 in DNA: TGCGCCAGCAGCGAATTAGCGGTTAAAAACATTCAGTACTTC. Translated: CASSELAVKNIQYF. The full variable domain, completed using reference TRBV5-1 and TRBJ2-4, is KAGVTQTPRYLIKTRGQQVTLSCSPISGHRSVSWYQQTPGQGLQFLFEYFSETQRNKGNFPGRFSGRQFSNSRSEMNVSTLELGDSALYLCASSELAVKNIQYFGAGTRLSVL.

The chain combines TRBV5-1 with TRBJ2-1, with 9 bases identical to TRBD2. The ends lost 4 bases at V and 4 bases at J; junction bases unmatched: 12. The CDR3 consists of 17 residues. CDR1 is SGHRS, CDR2 YFSETQ, per germline. CDR3 sequence: CASSPGLAGLSYNEQFF. In DNA form, the CDR3 reads TGCGCCAGCAGCCCGGGGCTAGCGGGACTTTCTTACAATGAGCAGTTCTTC.

The CDR3 loop is CASRHPEAGAHEQFF. The CDR3 nucleotides read TGTGCCAGCAGACATCCCGAGGCAGGGGCCCATGAGCAGTTCTTC. The V gene is TRBV7-9, the J gene TRBJ2-1; tentative D call: TRBD1 (6 bases). There are 15 residues in the CDR3. V was trimmed by 6 bases and J by 8 bases, leaving 20 bases between them. In germline, CDR1 is SEHNR, CDR2 FQNEAQ (reference sequence).

CDR3 residues: CASSLIPSRQFF. The DNA for the CDR3 is TGTGCCAGCAGTTTAATTCCTAGTCGGCAGTTCTTC. The J gene is TRBJ2-1, the V gene TRBV28; D gene uncertain. CDR1 is MDHEN, CDR2 SYDVKM, per germline. Trimming took 2 bases from V and 12 from J, leaving 11 bases between them. CDR3 size: 12 residues.